The sequence of this TCR beta chain was determined in a study of PD-1 blockade in classical Hodgkin lymphoma. Study-level points and caveats: Possible causes of repertoire differences, disease activity or prior therapy, remain undefined. According to reports, newly diagnosed patients had lower baseline TCR diversity than healthy donors, and relapsed/refractory patients had lower baseline TCR diversity still.

Comment on this clone: The antigen remains unidentified.

Time point in this sample: cycle 4 day 1 (C4D1), after less than 7 weeks of nivolumab. Brentuximab vedotin exposure varied, and every patient relapsed after autologous stem cell transplantation. The trim removed 2 bases at V and 2 bases at J, leaving 1 base unmatched. The CDR3 is 14 amino acids. Germline CDR1 is SGHDT and CDR2 is YYEEEE. Assay: immunoSEQ multiplex PCR; the TCRdb copy retains only in-frame clones and omits some. The data hold tens of thousands of clones, with under 75% observed a single time. This sequence originates from a human donor with classical Hodgkin lymphoma. This chain links TRBV5-6 with TRBJ1-3, with 7 bases identical to TRBD1. The sequencing here drew on peripheral blood mononuclear cells (PBMCs), taken before the fourth cycle of nivolumab. CDR3 residues: CASSFTGAGNTIYF. For the CDR3, the DNA is TGTGCCAGCAGCTTTACAGGGGCTGGAAACACCATATATTTT.